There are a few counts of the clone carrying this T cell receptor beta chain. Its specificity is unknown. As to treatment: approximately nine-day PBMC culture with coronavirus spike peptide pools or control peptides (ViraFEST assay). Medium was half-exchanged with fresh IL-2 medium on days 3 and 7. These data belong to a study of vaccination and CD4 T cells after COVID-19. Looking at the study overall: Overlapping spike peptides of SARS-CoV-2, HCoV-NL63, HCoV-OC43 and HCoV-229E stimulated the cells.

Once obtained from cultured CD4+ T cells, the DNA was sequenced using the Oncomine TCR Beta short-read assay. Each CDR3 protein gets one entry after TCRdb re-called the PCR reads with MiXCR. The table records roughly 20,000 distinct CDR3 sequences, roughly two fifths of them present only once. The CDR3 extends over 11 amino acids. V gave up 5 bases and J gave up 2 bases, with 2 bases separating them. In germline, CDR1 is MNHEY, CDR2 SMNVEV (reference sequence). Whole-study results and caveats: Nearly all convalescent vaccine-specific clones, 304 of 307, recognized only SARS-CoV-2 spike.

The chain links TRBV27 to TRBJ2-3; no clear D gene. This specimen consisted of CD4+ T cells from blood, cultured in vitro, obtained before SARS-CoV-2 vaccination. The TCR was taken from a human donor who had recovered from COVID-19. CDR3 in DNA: TGTGCCAGCAGTGACACAGATACGCAGTATTTT. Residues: CASSDTDTQYF.